The 13 T cell receptor beta chains given below trace back to one sample, sequenced in a study of OX40 agonist ivuxolimab in advanced cancers. The method was immunoSEQ multiplex PCR; TCRdb's version includes in-frame clones alone and lacks a portion of them. The sample consists of about 46,000 clones, 75% to 90% of them appearing once. This sample comprised CD4+ or CD8+ T cells sorted from blood, obtained in a trial of the OX40 agonist ivuxolimab. The receptors shown here come from an adult with an advanced solid tumor such as melanoma, head and neck, liver or kidney cancer.

In this sample, this clone turned up a few times. This chain connects TRBV5-1 to TRBJ1-1; D perhaps matches TRBD1 (5 bases). With 4 bases removed from V and 0 bases from J, the gap between germline ends came to 13 bases. This CDR3 region has 15 residues. Germline-derived CDR1 and CDR2 are SGHRS and YFSETQ. For the CDR3, the DNA is TGCGCCAGCAGCCCGGGACTGCCGATGAACACTGAAGCTTTCTTT. Its translation: CASSPGLPMNTEAFF.

This clone turned up a few times. V usage is TRBV27 and J usage is TRBJ1-5; TRBD1 matches at 9 bases. V was pared by 6 bases and J by 4 bases, with 4 bases of the junction left unmatched. Germline V gene lookup returns CDR1 MNHEY and CDR2 SMNVEV (reference sequence). CDR3 length: 14 amino acids. The CDR3 loop is CASSGGTGNQPQHF. The CDR3 DNA sequence: TGTGCCAGCAGCGGCGGGACAGGGAATCAGCCCCAGCATTTT.

The rearrangement joins TRBV7-6 to TRBJ2-2; possibly TRBD2 for D (7 bases). V lost 5 bases, J lost 2 bases, and 18 bases lay in between. This CDR3 comprises 17 residues. The germline V gene has CDR1 SGHVS and CDR2 FNYEAQ. CDR3 sequence (DNA): TGTGCCAGCAGCAACTTAGGGGGGAGGGAAAACACCGGGGAGCTGTTTTTT. Its protein is CASSNLGGRENTGELFF.

The rearrangement joins TRBV4-3 to TRBJ1-1, with 7 bases identical to TRBD1. The CDR3 has 16 residues. In germline, CDR1 is LGHNA, CDR2 YSLEER. After removal of 2 bases from V and 1 base from J, the junction contained 7 bases not matched to a gene. As DNA, the CDR3 is TGCGCCAGCAGCCAAACCTTCGGACAGGCGAACACTGAAGCTTTCTTT. Protein sequence: CASSQTFGQANTEAFF.

The CDR3 reads CASRATNEQYF. In nucleotides, the CDR3 is TGTGCCAGCAGAGCGACAAACGAGCAGTACTTC. The chain links TRBV28 to TRBJ2-7, with unresolved D. Germline CDR1 reads MDHEN; CDR2 reads SYDVKM. The CDR3 is made up of 11 amino acids. V lost 6 bases and J lost 5, with 8 bases in between.

The chain has TRBV28 and TRBJ2-1; D remains unclear. Germline CDR1 and CDR2: MDHEN and SYDVKM. V lost 6 bases to trimming and J lost 10 bases, with 19 bases between them. There are 14 residues in the CDR3. CDR3 sequence: CASRRIRRSSEQFF. The CDR3 nucleotides are TGTGCCAGCAGGAGAATCCGGCGGAGTAGCGAGCAGTTCTTC.

The rearrangement links TRBV7-2 to TRBJ1-1; TRBD1 is a possible D gene (5 bases). CDR3 length: 14 residues. V was cut by 2 bases and J by 3 bases, with 10 bases left in between. Germline CDR1 and CDR2: SGHTA and FQGNSA. The CDR3 sequence is CASSLPGVYTEAFF. CDR3 nucleotides: TGTGCCAGCAGCTTACCGGGGGTCTACACTGAAGCTTTCTTT.

This clone came up a few times. The V call is TRBV4-1, the J call TRBJ2-7, with 9 positions matching TRBD2. V lost 1 base and J lost 3; bases outside the gene matches: 4. The V gene's germline CDR1 is MGHRA and CDR2 YSYEKL. This CDR3 is 15 amino acids long. CDR3 in amino acids: CASSQGPSGNYEQYF. The DNA for the CDR3 is TGCGCCAGCAGCCAAGGACCTAGCGGGAACTACGAGCAGTACTTC.

The V and J genes are TRBV6-1 and TRBJ1-5; D is uncertain. The germline CDR1 and CDR2 sequences are MNHNS and SASEGT. Trimming removed 2 bases at V and 5 bases at J, with 7 bases between. The CDR3 is made up of 13 amino acids. The CDR3 DNA is TGTGCCAGCAGTGAACGTCTGGATCAGCCCCAGCATTTT. Encoded protein: CASSERLDQPQHF.

The chain uses TRBV28 and TRBJ2-5, with D possibly being TRBD2 (6 bases). V lost 3 bases and J 7 bases, leaving 6 bases between the germline ends. The germline V gene has CDR1 MDHEN and CDR2 SYDVKM. The CDR3 is 11 residues long. For the CDR3, the DNA is TGTGCCAGCAGTTTCGGGGGGACCCAGTACTTC. Protein sequence: CASSFGGTQYF. Combining the CDR3 with reference TRBV28 and TRBJ2-5 gives the whole variable domain DVKVTQSSRYLVKRTGEKVFLECVQDMDHENMFWYRQDPGLGLRLIYFSYDVKMKEKGDIPEGYSVSREKKERFSLILESASTNQTSMYLCASSFGGTQYFGPGTRLLVL.

The chain links TRBV7-8 to TRBJ2-7, with D perhaps TRBD2 (7 bases). Germline CDR1 reads SGHVS; CDR2 reads FQNEAQ. This CDR3 has 18 residues. V was pared by 1 base and J by 2 bases, with 21 bases between. CDR3: CASSLVEGQGRGTYEQYF. CDR3 coding DNA: TGTGCCAGCAGCTTAGTTGAGGGCCAGGGGCGGGGGACCTACGAGCAGTACTTC.

The chain links TRBV30 to TRBJ1-2; TRBD1 is a possible D gene (5 bases). Germline CDR1 GTSNPN, CDR2 SVGIG (reference sequence). Trimming stripped 4 bases from V and 4 bases from J, with 22 bases between. The CDR3 is 16 residues long. CDR3 nucleotide sequence: TGTGCCTGGAATGACACTCCTGGGACCGATCGCTATGGCTACACCTTC. Translation: CAWNDTPGTDRYGYTF.

V is TRBV10-3 and J is TRBJ1-2, with 9 bases matching TRBD1. The CDR3 is 19 amino acids. Germline loops: CDR1 ENHRY, CDR2 SYGVKD. Trimming at V came to 0 bases and at J to 3 bases, leaving 14 bases not matched to a gene. The CDR3, as DNA: TGTGCCATCAGTGAGTCGCAGGGACTCGGGACAGGGACCTACTATGGCTACACCTTC. Its translation: CAISESQGLGTGTYYGYTF.